One and the same sample provided the 25 T cell receptor beta chains below, sequenced in a study of a mutant IDH1 vaccine in newly diagnosed glioma. The time point was: week 5, during vaccination. All doses held 300 ug of mutant IDH1 20-mer peptide, with topical imiquimod. No antigen has been assigned to these receptors. The data were produced by immunoSEQ multiplex PCR, yet TCRdb's version contains in-frame clones alone and is incomplete. The sample records roughly 40,000 clones, 90% to 95% being singletons. The sample here was PBMCs, taken from a glioma patient whose treatment included an IDH1 peptide vaccine. The receptors originated from a man between 45 and 60 years old with glioma.

The chain has TRBV4-3 and TRBJ2-1, with D uncertain. Trimming left V 0 bases short and J 0 bases short, with 12 bases between. CDR1 LGHNA and CDR2 YSLEER come from the germline V gene. There are 17 residues in the CDR3. CDR3 DNA sequence: TGCGCCAGCAGCCAAGATATCAGCAGGAGCTCCTACAATGAGCAGTTCTTC. Its translation is CASSQDISRSSYNEQFF.

The V gene is TRBV9, the J gene TRBJ2-7; D is tentatively TRBD1 or TRBD2 (5 bases each). Germline CDR1 reads SGDLS; CDR2 reads YYNGEE. This CDR3 region has 14 residues. Trimming cost V 3 bases and J 7 bases, with 17 bases left between them. CDR3 coding DNA: TGTGCCAGCAGCGGAGGTCCTCGAGAGGGGGAGCAGTACTTC. This encodes CASSGGPREGEQYF.

CDR3 sequence: CASSSRGRGYTF. The CDR3 coding sequence is TGTGCCAGCAGCTCGAGGGGGAGAGGCTACACCTTC. The V and J genes are TRBV7-9 and TRBJ1-2; a possible D gene is TRBD1 (6 bases). Germline V CDR1 and CDR2: SEHNR, FQNEAQ (reference sequence). The CDR3 covers 12 residues. The germline V and J ends were trimmed by 4 bases and 8 bases, with 11 bases remaining between them.

V gene TRBV5-4 combines with J gene TRBJ1-2, with TRBD1 as a possible D gene (6 bases). Per germline, CDR1 SGHNT and CDR2 YYREEE (reference sequence). V was pared by 5 bases and J by 2 bases, with 16 bases between. This CDR3 comprises 15 residues. DNA of the CDR3: TGTGCCAGCAGACTCGGATCGGGGGCGAACTATGGCTACACCTTC. Amino acids: CASRLGSGANYGYTF.

The V gene is TRBV5-1, the J gene TRBJ1-4; D remains unclear. The CDR3 has 12 amino acids. Trimming shortened V by 0 bases and J by 7 bases, and 4 bases separated the two germline ends. Germline V gene lookup returns CDR1 SGHRS and CDR2 YFSETQ. CDR3 region: CASSLEFEKLFF. CDR3 nucleotide sequence: TGCGCCAGCAGCTTGGAGTTTGAAAAACTGTTTTTT. Variable domain in full (rest from reference TRBV5-1 and TRBJ1-4): KAGVTQTPRYLIKTRGQQVTLSCSPISGHRSVSWYQQTPGQGLQFLFEYFSETQRNKGNFPGRFSGRQFSNSRSEMNVSTLELGDSALYLCASSLEFEKLFFGSGTQLSVL.

The chain has TRBV5-4 and TRBJ1-3, with D perhaps TRBD1 (5 bases). Trimming cost V 1 base and J 4 bases, with 9 bases left between them. Germline lookup yields CDR1 SGHNT and CDR2 YYREEE (reference sequence). The CDR3 sequence is 14 residues long. The CDR3 nucleotides are TGTGCCAGCAGCTTGCAGGGAGAAGGAAACACCATATATTTT. Protein product: CASSLQGEGNTIYF.

This chain uses TRBV5-4 with TRBJ2-7; TRBD2 agrees at 9 bases. Trimming removed 0 bases from V and 8 bases from J; junction bases left unmatched: 12. This CDR3 has 16 amino acids. Germline V gene sequence: CDR1 SGHNT, CDR2 YYREEE (reference sequence). The CDR3 coding sequence is TGTGCCAGCAGCTTGGCCAGGGTGACTAGCGGTTTCAAGCAGTACTTC. Translated: CASSLARVTSGFKQYF.

The chain employs TRBV7-6 and TRBJ1-2, with TRBD1 identical over 7 bases. Germline V lookup: CDR1 SGHVS, CDR2 FNYEAQ. Trimming cost V 4 bases and J 5 bases; bases outside gene matches: 10. CDR3 length: 15 residues. CDR3 sequence: CASSSQTGTEYGYTF. The CDR3 bases are TGTGCCAGCAGCTCCCAAACCGGGACAGAATATGGCTACACCTTC.

CDR3 in amino acids: CASSYSLDSSYEQYF. CDR3 bases: TGTGCCAGCAGTTACTCACTCGACTCAAGCTACGAGCAGTACTTC. V is TRBV6-5 and J is TRBJ2-7; no firm D call. This CDR3 region has 15 residues. Germline CDR1 MNHEY, CDR2 SVGAGI. The V and J ends lost 0 bases and 3 bases respectively, with 12 bases between them.

V and J are TRBV10-3 and TRBJ2-2; D unclear. Trimming pared 0 bases from V and 6 bases from J, leaving 17 bases between. The CDR3 contains 17 residues. Germline CDR1 ENHRY, CDR2 SYGVKD. The CDR3 region has the DNA TGTGCCATCAGTGAGTCCGGTTTGAGGCAAGCCTCCGGGGAGCTGTTTTTT. Protein: CAISESGLRQASGELFF.

The CDR3, as DNA: TGTGCCAGCAGTTACAGGGGGGGTGAAGCTTTCTTT. Its protein product is CASSYRGGEAFF. The chain joins TRBV6-5 to TRBJ1-1, with TRBD1 as a possible D gene (6 bases). Germline assignment: CDR1 MNHEY and CDR2 SVGAGI. V dropped 2 bases and J dropped 7 bases, with 8 bases sitting between them. The CDR3 totals 12 residues.

The chain recombines TRBV5-1 with TRBJ2-5; 14 nucleotides match TRBD2. Germline trimming cut 4 bases from V and 2 bases from J; bases unmatched to any gene: 4. Germline-derived CDR1 and CDR2 are SGHRS and YFSETQ. The CDR3 is 16 amino acids. CDR3 protein: CASSPRLAGGQETQYF. The CDR3 DNA is TGCGCCAGCAGCCCGAGACTAGCGGGGGGGCAAGAGACCCAGTACTTC.

The chain combines TRBV19 with TRBJ1-1, with a weak D call TRBD1 (6 bases). The CDR3 spans 15 residues. Germline lookup yields CDR1 LNHDA and CDR2 SQIVND (reference sequence). The ends were cut back, 4 bases at V and 8 bases at J, with 20 bases in the middle. CDR3 in amino acids: CASSRVRTVASEAFF. CDR3 sequence (DNA): TGTGCCAGTAGTAGGGTGAGGACAGTTGCTTCCGAAGCTTTCTTT. Together with reference TRBV19 and TRBJ1-1, the CDR3 gives the full variable domain: DGGITQSPKYLFRKEGQNVTLSCEQNLNHDAMYWYRQDPGQGLRLIYYSQIVNDFQKGDIAEGYSVSREKKESFPLTVTSAQKNPTAFYLCASSRVRTVASEAFFGQGTRLTVV.

The V gene is TRBV19, the J gene TRBJ1-2; D is unclear. Germline V gene sequence: CDR1 LNHDA, CDR2 SQIVND (reference sequence). The CDR3 runs 14 residues. The V end was cut by 3 bases, the J end by 8 bases, with 16 bases between. Written as DNA, the CDR3 is TGTGCCAGTAGTATGGGCCAGGCCTTCCGAGGCTACACCTTC. This encodes CASSMGQAFRGYTF.

This clone was counted once. The chain joins TRBV27 to TRBJ2-1; 12 bases are a match to TRBD2. CDR1 is MNHEY and CDR2 is SMNVEV in the germline V gene (reference sequence). V was clipped by 7 bases and J by 6 bases; unmatched bases: 1. CDR3 length equals 13 residues. The CDR3 nucleotides read TGTGCCAGCACTAGCGGGAGGGGCAATGAGCAGTTCTTC. Encoded protein: CASTSGRGNEQFF.

This chain joins TRBV27 and TRBJ2-1; no reliable D call. The length of the CDR3 is 15 residues. In germline, CDR1 is MNHEY, CDR2 SMNVEV (reference sequence). The germline V and J ends were trimmed by 2 bases and 7 bases, with 15 bases remaining between them. The CDR3, as DNA: TGTGCCAGCAGTTTAAGTGGCAGGTGGGTTAATGAGCAGTTCTTC. Its protein is CASSLSGRWVNEQFF.

The chain couples TRBV5-4 to TRBJ1-2; D unresolved. V lost 3 bases, J lost 7 bases, and 16 bases lay in between. In germline, CDR1 is SGHNT, CDR2 YYREEE (reference sequence). The CDR3 length is 14 residues. In nucleotides, the CDR3 is TGTGCCAGCAGCTCTTCGGGAACCCGGTTTGGCTACACCTTC. It encodes CASSSSGTRFGYTF.

J is TRBJ2-7 and V is TRBV13; 9 positions match TRBD2. The junction had 7 bases not matched to a gene; V was cut back by 6 bases and J by 4 bases. This CDR3 spans 14 amino acids. In germline, CDR1 is PRHDT, CDR2 FYEKMQ (reference sequence). CDR3 protein: CASRLSGSEYEQYF. The CDR3, as DNA: TGTGCCAGCAGGCTTAGCGGGAGTGAGTACGAGCAGTACTTC.

V and J are TRBV29-1 and TRBJ1-4; 7 nucleotides agree with TRBD1. This CDR3 is 14 amino acids long. Unmatched junction bases numbered 11, after V lost 6 bases and J lost 7 bases. The V gene's germline CDR1 is SQVTM and CDR2 ANQGSEA. CDR3 coding DNA: TGCAGCGTGGGGACAGCGAAGGGGACTGAAAAACTGTTTTTT. This codes for CSVGTAKGTEKLFF.

The rearrangement uses TRBV10-3 and TRBJ2-3; TRBD2 matches at 10 bases. CDR1 is ENHRY and CDR2 is SYGVKD in the germline V gene. The CDR3 totals 14 residues. The trim removed 6 bases at V and 4 bases at J, leaving 4 bases unmatched. As DNA, the CDR3 is TGTGCCATCAGGCCTAGCGGGGGCGCAGATACGCAGTATTTT. Encoded protein: CAIRPSGGADTQYF.

The V gene is TRBV9, the J gene TRBJ1-1, with no clear D. The germline V and J ends were trimmed by 3 bases and 2 bases, with 11 bases remaining between them. The V gene's germline CDR1 is SGDLS and CDR2 YYNGEE. There are 14 residues in the CDR3. CDR3 nucleotide sequence: TGTGCCAGCAGCGCCGGGGTCACCAACACTGAAGCTTTCTTT. It encodes CASSAGVTNTEAFF.

The chain couples TRBV5-6 to TRBJ1-1; 10 bases match TRBD1. Unmatched junction bases numbered 10, after V lost 0 bases and J lost 8 bases. The CDR3 length is 16 residues. Germline-derived CDR1 and CDR2 are SGHDT and YYEEEE. The CDR3 DNA follows: TGTGCCAGCAGCTTGGATTTTGGACAGGGGGGCATGGAAGCTTTCTTT. It specifies CASSLDFGQGGMEAFF.

The chain is built from TRBV7-8 and TRBJ2-1, with 9 bases lining up with TRBD1. J gave up 3 bases and V 5 bases, and 11 bases lay outside the gene matches. The germline gives CDR1 SGHVS, CDR2 FQNEAQ. The CDR3 extends over 17 amino acids. Written as DNA, the CDR3 is TGTGCCAGCAGCCCTATGCGTCCGGGACAGGGCTACAATGAGCAGTTCTTC. Amino acids: CASSPMRPGQGYNEQFF.

The gene calls are TRBV14 and TRBJ2-2; TRBD2 is a possible D gene (6 bases). The germline V gene has CDR1 SGHDN and CDR2 FVKESK. With 4 bases removed from V and 4 bases from J, the gap between germline ends came to 19 bases. The CDR3 totals 17 residues. As DNA, the CDR3 is TGTGCCAGCAGCCTTAGCGGTTGGGGAAGCGGCACCGGGGAGCTGTTTTTT. Its protein product is CASSLSGWGSGTGELFF.

The V and J genes are TRBV13 and TRBJ1-2; the match to TRBD1 covers 7 bases. The germline V gene has CDR1 PRHDT and CDR2 FYEKMQ (reference sequence). The CDR3 totals 15 residues. V shed 5 bases and J 0 bases; nucleotides not matched to a gene: 6. DNA for the CDR3: TGTGCCAGCAGCAACTGGGACAGAGCTAACTATGGCTACACCTTC. As protein: CASSNWDRANYGYTF.